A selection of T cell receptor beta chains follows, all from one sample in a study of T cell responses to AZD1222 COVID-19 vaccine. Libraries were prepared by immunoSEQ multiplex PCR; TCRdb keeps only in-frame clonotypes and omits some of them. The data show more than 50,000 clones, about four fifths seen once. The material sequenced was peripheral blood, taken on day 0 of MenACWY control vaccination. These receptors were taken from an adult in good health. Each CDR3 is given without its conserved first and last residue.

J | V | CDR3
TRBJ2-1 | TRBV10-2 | ASTRGNEQF
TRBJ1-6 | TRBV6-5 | ASSLTLNSPLH
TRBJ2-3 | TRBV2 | ASSRRTGDTDTQY
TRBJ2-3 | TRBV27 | ASSFSYTDTQY
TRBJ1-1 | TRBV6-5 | ASSRDRVRPEAF
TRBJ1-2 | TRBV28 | ASSLGTGVFPLNYGYT
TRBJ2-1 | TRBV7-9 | ASISSRARSYNEQF
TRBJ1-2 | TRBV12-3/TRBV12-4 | ASSFVEVGGYT
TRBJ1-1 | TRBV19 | ASSIGYGLDTEAF
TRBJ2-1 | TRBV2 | ASRGGYEQF
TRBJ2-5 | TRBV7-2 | ASSPNGVGEETQY
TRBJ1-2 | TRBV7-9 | ASSLLDLLYGYT
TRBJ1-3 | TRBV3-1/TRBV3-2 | ASSSVGVGNTIY
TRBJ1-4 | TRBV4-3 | ASSQNRGAKEKLF
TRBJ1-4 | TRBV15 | ATSRIGSGEKLF
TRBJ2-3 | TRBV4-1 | ASSQSGTTTDTQY
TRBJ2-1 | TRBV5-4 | ASSGSSGAYNEQF
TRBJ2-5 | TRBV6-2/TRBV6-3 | ASSPAGGMGETQY
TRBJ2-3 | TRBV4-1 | ASRKTTTDTQY
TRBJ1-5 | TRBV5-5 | ASSLVPGQNQPQH
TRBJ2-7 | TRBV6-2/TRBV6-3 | ASSKQISGGYEQY
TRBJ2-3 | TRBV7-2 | ASSLVSMTQY
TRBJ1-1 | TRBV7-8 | ASSPIAGSRETEAF
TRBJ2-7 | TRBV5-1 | ASSGEGARSYEQY
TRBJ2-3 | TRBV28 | ASSLSTDTQY
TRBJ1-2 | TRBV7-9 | ASSLTNQGHYGYT
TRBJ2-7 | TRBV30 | AWKGAYEQY
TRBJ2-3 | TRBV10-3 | ATRIQDTQY
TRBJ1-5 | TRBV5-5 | ASSLGGGNQPQH
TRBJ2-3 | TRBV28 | ASRREYGGTDTQY
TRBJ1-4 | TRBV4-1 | ASSLLLGEKLF
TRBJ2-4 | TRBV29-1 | SVQGLLPNIQY
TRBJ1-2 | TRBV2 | ASSVSSLSYT
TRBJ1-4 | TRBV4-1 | ASSQDPGPEKLF
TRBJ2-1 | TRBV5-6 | ASSLVQGFYNEQF
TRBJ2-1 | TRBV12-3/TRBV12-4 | ASSFWRNNEQF
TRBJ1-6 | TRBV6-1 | ASSDLNSPLH
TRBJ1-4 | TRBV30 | AQGATNEKLF
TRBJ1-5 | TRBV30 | AWSKGDRIQH
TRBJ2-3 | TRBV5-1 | ASSLAAGGTDTQY
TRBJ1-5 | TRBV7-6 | ASSRRGVNQPQH
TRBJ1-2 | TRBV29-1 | SVGGDYGYT
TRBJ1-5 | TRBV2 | ASSTGVSNQPQH
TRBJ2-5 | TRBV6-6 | ASSYAGLAEETQY
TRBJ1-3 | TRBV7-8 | ASRSGQGTGNTIY
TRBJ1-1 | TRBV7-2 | ASSFPGFSDSTEAF
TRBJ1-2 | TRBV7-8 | ASSPTHTANYGYT
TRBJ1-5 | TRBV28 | ASSSPRTDQPQH
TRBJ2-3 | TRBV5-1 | ASSLGSGTGGTDTQY
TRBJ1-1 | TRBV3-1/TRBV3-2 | ASSRTSRNTEAF
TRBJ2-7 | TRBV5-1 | ASSPGTNSYEQY